Below, 21 T cell receptor beta chains from the same sample are listed, as sequenced in a study of T cells after yellow fever vaccination. In TCRdb, the 5' RACE reads were re-called with MiXCR into one record per CDR3 protein. Seen here are around 300,000 distinct CDR3 sequences, 3.5% to 4.5% observed once, and the top ten hold 15% to 20%. The sequenced sample was PBMCs, obtained 15 days after the yellow fever booster vaccination. The receptors were sampled from a man between 18 and 29 years old who received the YFV17D yellow fever vaccine.

V and J are TRBV4-3 and TRBJ1-2; tentative D call: TRBD1 (6 bases). Germline V gives CDR1 LGHNA, CDR2 YSLEER. The V and J ends lost 0 bases and 4 bases respectively, with 15 bases between them. This CDR3 is 16 amino acids long. CDR3 residues: CASSQESQGSIYGYTF. The DNA for the CDR3 is TGCGCCAGCAGCCAAGAGTCCCAGGGGTCTATCTATGGCTACACCTTC.

The CDR3 is CASSSVMGGHNEQFF. The CDR3 coding sequence is TGTGCCAGCAGCTCGGTGATGGGGGGCCACAATGAGCAGTTCTTC. The chain recombines TRBV3-1 with TRBJ2-1; possibly TRBD1 or TRBD2 for D (6 bases each). V lost 5 bases, J lost 5 bases, and 16 bases lay in between. CDR1 LGHDT and CDR2 YNNKEL come from the germline V gene (reference sequence). This CDR3 contains 15 residues.

This clonotype appeared many times. V gene TRBV12-3 or TRBV12-4 combines with J gene TRBJ2-5; D assignment may be TRBD1 or TRBD2 (5 bases each). Trimming removed 6 bases at V and 0 bases at J, with 14 bases between. CDR3 length equals 15 residues. CDR3 bases: TGTGCCAGCAGCATCCGGGGCAGGGACCAAGAGACCCAGTACTTC. Residues: CASSIRGRDQETQYF.

This clonotype has a count of ten or more. This chain links TRBV13 with TRBJ2-7, with 7 bases lining up with TRBD1. Trimming removed 3 bases from V and 5 bases from J; junction bases left unmatched: 4. Germline lookup yields CDR1 PRHDT and CDR2 FYEKMQ (reference sequence). The CDR3 loop spans 13 amino acids. CDR3 nucleotide sequence: TGTGCCAGCAGCTTTTCGACAGGGAACGAGCAGTACTTC. It translates to CASSFSTGNEQYF.

The sample holds a few counts of this clonotype. The rearrangement uses TRBV10-3 and TRBJ2-7; TRBD1 matches at 9 bases. The germline V gene encodes CDR1 ENHRY and CDR2 SYGVKD. There are 14 residues in the CDR3. J gave up 3 bases and V 8 bases, and 8 bases lay outside the gene matches. CDR3 coding DNA: TGTGCCATCCGGCCTGGGACAGGGAACTACGAGCAGTACTTC. It specifies CAIRPGTGNYEQYF.

This clonotype was detected a few times. V is TRBV6-2 or TRBV6-3 and J is TRBJ2-7; TRBD1 might be the D (6 bases). The germline gives CDR1 MNHEY, CDR2 SVGEGT. Trimming took off 5 bases at V and 7 bases at J, with 9 bases between the two ends. The CDR3 runs 11 residues. In DNA form, the CDR3 reads TGTGCCAGCAGTAATACAGGGGAGCAGTACTTC. Translated, it gives CASSNTGEQYF.

This chain uses TRBV10-3 with TRBJ2-7, with 8 bases that match TRBD2. This CDR3 region has 15 residues. Germline CDR1 reads ENHRY; CDR2 reads SYGVKD. V was clipped by 4 bases and J by 0 bases; unmatched bases: 5. The CDR3 nucleotides are TGTGCCATCAGTGCTAGCGGGTCAATCTCCTACGAGCAGTACTTC. Residues: CAISASGSISYEQYF.

The gene calls are TRBV27 and TRBJ2-5, with 7 bases that match TRBD2. The V gene end was trimmed by 5 bases and the J gene end by 5 bases; junction bases not matched to a gene: 5. The CDR3 runs to 13 residues. Germline loops: CDR1 MNHEY, CDR2 SMNVEV (reference sequence). The DNA of the CDR3 is TGTGCCAGCAGTATCGGGGAGGGCGAGACCCAGTACTTC. It translates to CASSIGEGETQYF.

This clonotype showed up just a few times. The rearrangement joins TRBV6-6 to TRBJ2-1; 8 bases line up with TRBD2. The CDR3 length is 18 residues. Germline CDR1 is MNHNY and CDR2 is SVGAGI (reference sequence). V trimming: 0 bases; J trimming: 5 bases; junction bases outside the gene matches: 12. CDR3: CASSYSRSGGGWDNEQFF. The CDR3 bases are TGTGCCAGCAGTTACTCGAGGTCCGGGGGGGGTTGGGACAATGAGCAGTTCTTC.

The CDR3 nucleotides read TGCGCCAGCAGCATCAACGGGGGTTCCAATCAGCCCCAGCATTTT. It encodes CASSINGGSNQPQHF. The V and J genes are TRBV5-1 and TRBJ1-5; D possibly corresponds to TRBD1 (5 bases). V dropped 4 bases and J dropped 3 bases, with 14 bases sitting between them. Germline CDR1 SGHRS, CDR2 YFSETQ. The CDR3 loop spans 15 amino acids.

This clonotype was detected many times. This chain uses TRBV20-1 with TRBJ2-3; tentatively, D is TRBD2 (5 bases). The CDR3 is 14 amino acids. CDR1 is DFQATT, CDR2 SNEGSKA, per germline (reference sequence). V was clipped by 3 bases and J by 9 bases, with 19 bases between them. CDR3 coding DNA: TGCAGTGCTAGGTACACCCTCATACCGGGGACGCAGTATTTT. Translation gives CSARYTLIPGTQYF.

The gene calls are TRBV6-1 and TRBJ2-5; TRBD2 matches at 11 bases. Germline loops: CDR1 MNHNS, CDR2 SASEGT. J lost 3 bases, V lost 6 bases, and 3 bases had no gene match. The length of the CDR3 is 14 residues. The CDR3 DNA is TGTGCCAGCAGGGGGGGACTAGCGGAAGAGACCCAGTACTTC. Its translation is CASRGGLAEETQYF.

This clonotype appeared a few times. This chain links TRBV3-1 with TRBJ2-3; TRBD1 aligns across 9 bases. Germline V gene lookup returns CDR1 LGHDT and CDR2 YNNKEL (reference sequence). This CDR3 region has 15 residues. Trimming at V came to 4 bases and at J to 5 bases, leaving 7 bases not matched to a gene. The CDR3 here is CASSRNGQGKDTQYF. The DNA for the CDR3 is TGTGCCAGCAGCCGGAACGGACAGGGGAAAGATACGCAGTATTTT.

This clonotype was found a few times. The rearrangement joins TRBV7-9 to TRBJ2-2; 11 nucleotides agree with TRBD2. J gave up 3 bases and V 4 bases, and 4 bases lay outside the gene matches. The CDR3 spans 16 residues. Germline V gene data show CDR1 as SEHNR and CDR2 as FQNEAQ (reference sequence). CDR3 sequence (DNA): TGTGCCAGCAGCTCTTGGACTAGCGGGCACACCGGGGAGCTGTTTTTT. Amino acids: CASSSWTSGHTGELFF. The full variable domain, its missing parts supplied by reference TRBV7-9 and TRBJ2-2, is DTGVSQNPRHKITKRGQNVTFRCDPISEHNRLYWYRQTLGQGPEFLTYFQNEAQLEKSRLLSDRFSAERPKGSFSTLEIQRTEQGDSAMYLCASSSWTSGHTGELFFGEGSRLTVL.

In this sample, this clonotype turned up a few times. DNA for the CDR3: TGCAGTGCGCCGGGACAGGGATCCTCTGGAAACACCATATATTTT. It yields the protein CSAPGQGSSGNTIYF. V and J are TRBV20-1 and TRBJ1-3, with 9 bases that match TRBD1. The CDR3 loop spans 15 amino acids. Germline assignment: CDR1 DFQATT and CDR2 SNEGSKA (reference sequence). The V and J ends lost 6 bases and 0 bases, in that order; junction bases with no gene match: 6.

This clonotype was counted many times. V gene TRBV5-1 combines with J gene TRBJ2-2; D may correspond to TRBD1 or TRBD2 (5 bases each). CDR1 SGHRS and CDR2 YFSETQ come from the germline V gene. The CDR3 contains 15 residues. The ends were cut back, 3 bases at V and 4 bases at J, with 13 bases in the middle. The CDR3 spells CASSSGQGSTGELFF. CDR3 nucleotides: TGCGCCAGCAGCTCGGGGCAGGGTTCCACCGGGGAGCTGTTTTTT.

At least ten counts were recorded for this clonotype. J is TRBJ2-1 and V is TRBV9; 9 bases line up with TRBD2. Germline trimming cut 1 base from V and 6 bases from J; bases unmatched to any gene: 5. This CDR3 comprises 15 residues. CDR1 and CDR2 from the germline V gene are SGDLS and YYNGEE. CDR3 bases: TGTGCCAGCAGCGTAACGGCGGGGGGGTTCAATGAGCAGTTCTTC. Translating it yields CASSVTAGGFNEQFF. The full variable domain, completed using reference TRBV9 and TRBJ2-1, is DSGVTQTPKHLITATGQRVTLRCSPRSGDLSVYWYQQSLDQGLQFLIQYYNGEERAKGNILERFSAQQFPDLHSELNLSSLELGDSALYFCASSVTAGGFNEQFFGPGTRLTVL.

This clonotype was detected a few times. The rearrangement joins TRBV5-6 to TRBJ2-2; 9 bases agree with TRBD2. CDR1 and CDR2 (germline): SGHDT, YYEEEE. The CDR3 contains 15 residues. Trimming took 3 bases from V and 5 from J; bases not matched to a gene: 5. CDR3 amino acids: CASSSGLAPTGELFF. CDR3 in DNA: TGTGCCAGCAGCTCTGGACTAGCGCCTACCGGGGAGCTGTTTTTT.

This clonotype was seen at least ten times. The rearrangement links TRBV6-6 to TRBJ1-2; 7 nucleotides line up with TRBD1. This CDR3 has 15 residues. Trimming at V came to 5 bases and at J to 7 bases, leaving 13 bases not matched to a gene. Germline lookup yields CDR1 MNHNY and CDR2 SVGAGI (reference sequence). CDR3 bases: TGTGCCAGCAGTGCTCTGGGAGGGGGCCTCGGTGGCTACACCTTC. Protein product: CASSALGGGLGGYTF.

This clonotype was counted at least ten times. Here the CDR3 DNA reads TGTGCCAGCAGCCCCCGGGACAGTTATCAGCCCCAGCATTTT. Translating gives CASSPRDSYQPQHF. The V call is TRBV9, the J call TRBJ1-5; TRBD1 matches at 7 bases. J lost 5 bases, V lost 4 bases, and 6 bases had no gene match. Per germline, CDR1 SGDLS and CDR2 YYNGEE. CDR3 length equals 14 residues.

This rearrangement joins TRBV15 to TRBJ1-1, with D tentatively TRBD1 (6 bases). CDR1 LNHNV and CDR2 YYDKDF come from the germline V gene (reference sequence). Deletions cut 2 bases from V and 6 bases from J, with 13 bases between. This CDR3 comprises 14 residues. The DNA for the CDR3 is TGTGCCACCAGCAGATTCACAGGGTCAGCTGAAGCTTTCTTT. It encodes CATSRFTGSAEAFF.